The rows below give T cell receptor beta chains drawn from one sample of a study of cytomegalovirus exposure and HLA in healthy donors. The data were produced by immunoSEQ multiplex PCR, yet TCRdb's version contains in-frame clones alone and is incomplete. This sample carries 150,000 to 200,000 clones, around 88% of them seen once, and the ten largest clones take more than 1.2%. Input material: PBMCs. These receptor sequences come from a woman aged 18-30 years in good health and CMV-seronegative. Each CDR3 is given with its conserved first and last residue.

J gene: TRBJ2-4
V gene: TRBV12-5
CDR3 protein: CASGSRDRAQNIQYF

J gene: TRBJ2-5
V gene: TRBV7-6
CDR3 protein: CASSSLRRGGREETQYF

J gene: TRBJ2-2
V gene: TRBV14
CDR3 protein: CASSQEGLARNTGELFF

J gene: TRBJ2-5
V gene: TRBV5-1
CDR3 protein: CASSLVLTGQETQYF

J gene: TRBJ1-3
V gene: TRBV4-2
CDR3 protein: CASTTGLGGQGGAGNTIYF

J gene: TRBJ2-5
V gene: TRBV7-2
CDR3 protein: CASSLRTSGRARETQYF

J gene: TRBJ2-7
V gene: TRBV4-1
CDR3 protein: CASSPLLGSYYEQYF

J gene: TRBJ2-1
V gene: TRBV27
CDR3 protein: CASSVRGSDFF

J gene: TRBJ1-4
V gene: TRBV5-1
CDR3 protein: CASTSGGTTREKLFF

J gene: TRBJ1-1
V gene: TRBV25-1
CDR3 protein: CASVLRNTEAFF

J gene: TRBJ2-3
V gene: TRBV5-1
CDR3 protein: CASSEGQGGTDTQYF

J gene: TRBJ2-2
V gene: TRBV18
CDR3 protein: CASSRETNTGELFF

J gene: TRBJ1-3
V gene: TRBV19
CDR3 protein: CASSIDRTIGNTIYF

J gene: TRBJ2-3
V gene: TRBV9
CDR3 protein: CASSVAGADTQYF

J gene: TRBJ2-1
V gene: TRBV4-1
CDR3 protein: CASSQPGTDNEQFF

J gene: TRBJ2-7
V gene: TRBV19
CDR3 protein: CASSFPGGTYEQYF

J gene: TRBJ2-5
V gene: TRBV5-1
CDR3 protein: CASSLGGGPGETQYF

J gene: TRBJ1-1
V gene: TRBV7-2
CDR3 protein: CASSLAGQTEAFF

J gene: TRBJ1-1
V gene: TRBV7-9
CDR3 protein: CASSLKGQLYTEAFF

J gene: TRBJ2-1
V gene: TRBV14
CDR3 protein: CASRPSQRGSYNEQFF

J gene: TRBJ2-3
V gene: TRBV9
CDR3 protein: CASSVGAGGPTDTQYF

J gene: TRBJ1-4
V gene: TRBV27
CDR3 protein: CASSYITNRGEKLFF

J gene: TRBJ2-7
V gene: TRBV5-1
CDR3 protein: CASSAGNLNEQYF

J gene: TRBJ1-2
V gene: TRBV29-1
CDR3 protein: CSVDSYTF

J gene: TRBJ1-1
V gene: TRBV5-4
CDR3 protein: CASRVRDDTEAFF

J gene: TRBJ2-1
V gene: TRBV7-9
CDR3 protein: CASSYSRGLASYNEQFF

J gene: TRBJ1-3
V gene: TRBV30
CDR3 protein: CAFSRDRANTIYF

J gene: TRBJ1-4
V gene: TRBV18
CDR3 protein: CASQGQATNEKLFF

J gene: TRBJ2-6
V gene: TRBV7-9
CDR3 protein: CASRGPGQGADGANVLTF

J gene: TRBJ2-7
V gene: TRBV7-8
CDR3 protein: CASSLGASGAYEQYF

J gene: TRBJ2-7
V gene: TRBV9
CDR3 protein: CASSPRWGQGAYEQYF

J gene: TRBJ1-3
V gene: TRBV6-5
CDR3 protein: CASMRANGNTIYF

J gene: TRBJ1-3
V gene: TRBV10-2
CDR3 protein: CASSDGGQSSGNTIYF

J gene: TRBJ2-1
V gene: TRBV4-1
CDR3 protein: CASSQLAGVDNEQFF

J gene: TRBJ2-7
V gene: TRBV9
CDR3 protein: CASSPRTGGEQYF

J gene: TRBJ1-4
V gene: TRBV7-9
CDR3 protein: CASSLAYVGATNEKLFF

J gene: TRBJ1-3
V gene: TRBV10-3
CDR3 protein: CAISESRGWSRENTIYF

J gene: TRBJ2-7
V gene: TRBV27
CDR3 protein: CASSKYSGSYEQYF

J gene: TRBJ2-1
V gene: TRBV6-1
CDR3 protein: CASSTGYSYNEQFF

J gene: TRBJ2-1
V gene: TRBV5-1
CDR3 protein: CASNSLAGGNNEQFF

J gene: TRBJ1-1
V gene: TRBV10-2
CDR3 protein: CASRDVVEAFF

J gene: TRBJ1-1
V gene: TRBV30
CDR3 protein: CAWSVQAVTEAFF

J gene: TRBJ1-2
V gene: TRBV18
CDR3 protein: CASSLSGRRGSDGYTF

J gene: TRBJ2-3
V gene: TRBV12-5
CDR3 protein: CASGLDGGTDTQYF

J gene: TRBJ1-5
V gene: TRBV19
CDR3 protein: CASRGSQNQPQHF

J gene: TRBJ2-2
V gene: TRBV7-2
CDR3 protein: CASSLPGRVERELFF

J gene: TRBJ2-1
V gene: TRBV10-3
CDR3 protein: CAIRFRSSGPFNEQFF

J gene: TRBJ1-5
V gene: TRBV4-1
CDR3 protein: CASSKRGNQPQHF

J gene: TRBJ2-1
V gene: TRBV11-3
CDR3 protein: CASSLSGGQNEQFF

J gene: TRBJ1-2
V gene: TRBV11-2
CDR3 protein: CASSRQGLGYTF

J gene: TRBJ2-5
V gene: TRBV9
CDR3 protein: CASSLTGNQETQYF

J gene: TRBJ1-5
V gene: TRBV28
CDR3 protein: CASTADVGHQPQHF

J gene: TRBJ2-7
V gene: TRBV18
CDR3 protein: CASSPASYEQYF

J gene: TRBJ1-3
V gene: TRBV27
CDR3 protein: CASRAGTISGNTIYF

J gene: TRBJ1-1
V gene: TRBV6-5
CDR3 protein: CASSYYGPRGEAFF